These 25 T cell receptor beta chains were all obtained from the same sample, sequenced in a study of cytomegalovirus exposure and HLA in healthy donors. Measured with immunoSEQ multiplex PCR; TCRdb has only the in-frame clones, and not every one. The sample has 120,000 or so clones, around nine tenths seen once. The sample was PBMCs. The receptors stem from a man between 18 and 29 years old in good health and CMV-seropositive.

This rearrangement joins TRBV10-3 to TRBJ2-7; no definite D call. The CDR3 covers 15 residues. The germline V gene encodes CDR1 ENHRY and CDR2 SYGVKD. Between the trimmed V and J ends, which lost 2 bases and 2 bases, there was a span of 13 bases. The CDR3 here is CAISEGRQITYEQYF. DNA for the CDR3: TGTGCCATCAGTGAGGGGCGACAAATAACCTACGAGCAGTACTTC.

This clone was picked up one time. This chain connects TRBV7-9 to TRBJ1-6, with 10 bases aligning to TRBD1. V was pared by 2 bases and J by 4 bases, with 8 bases of the junction left unmatched. The CDR3 totals 18 residues. Germline V gene data show CDR1 as SEHNR and CDR2 as FQNEAQ (reference sequence). CDR3 sequence: CASSLKDRGQSYNSPLHF. The CDR3, as DNA: TGTGCCAGCAGCTTAAAAGACAGGGGGCAGAGTTATAATTCACCCCTCCACTTT.

The chain uses TRBV5-1 and TRBJ1-1; tentatively, D is TRBD1 (6 bases). The CDR3 runs 13 residues. From germline, CDR1 is SGHRS and CDR2 YFSETQ. The V and J ends lost 5 bases and 5 bases respectively, with 13 bases between them. The CDR3 spells CASSGQGRTEAFF. The CDR3 DNA sequence: TGCGCCAGCAGTGGCCAGGGGCGGACTGAAGCTTTCTTT.

The gene calls are TRBV6-4 and TRBJ2-3, with 9 bases matching TRBD2. Germline-derived CDR1 and CDR2 are MRHNA and SNTAGT. This CDR3 has 16 amino acids. V was clipped by 0 bases and J by 4 bases; unmatched bases: 5. In DNA form, the CDR3 reads TGTGCCAGCAGTGACTCGGGCGGGGGGGCATCAGATACGCAGTATTTT. Its protein product is CASSDSGGGASDTQYF.

The rearrangement joins TRBV4-1 to TRBJ1-2, with TRBD1 as a possible D gene (6 bases). The CDR3 loop spans 16 amino acids. V gave up 1 base and J gave up 4 bases, with 16 bases separating them. CDR1 MGHRA and CDR2 YSYEKL come from the germline V gene. The CDR3 reads CASSQGRREGGYGYTF. The DNA for the CDR3 is TGCGCCAGCAGCCAAGGAAGAAGGGAGGGGGGCTATGGCTACACCTTC.

The chain couples TRBV7-8 to TRBJ2-6; D may be TRBD2 (5 bases). The ends were cut back, 1 base at V and 10 bases at J, with 11 bases in the middle. The V gene's germline CDR1 is SGHVS and CDR2 FQNEAQ. This CDR3 region has 14 residues. CDR3 nucleotide sequence: TGTGCCAGCAGCTTAGTACGCGGGCTTAACGTCCTGACTTTC. Translation gives CASSLVRGLNVLTF.

The chain uses TRBV4-2 and TRBJ2-1; D call uncertain. V lost 4 bases and J lost 4, with 17 bases in between. The germline CDR1 and CDR2 sequences are LGHNA and YNFKEQ. This CDR3 comprises 16 residues. CDR3 in DNA: TGTGCCAGCAGCCCTTCTACTCCTCCCACTTACAATGAGCAGTTCTTC. Translated, it gives CASSPSTPPTYNEQFF.

The rearrangement joins TRBV5-1 to TRBJ2-3; the match to TRBD2 covers 13 bases. The V gene's germline CDR1 is SGHRS and CDR2 YFSETQ. This CDR3 comprises 18 residues. Trimming removed 4 bases from V and 4 bases from J; junction bases left unmatched: 12. CDR3: CASSLTPGLAGNSDTQYF. The DNA for the CDR3 is TGCGCCAGCAGCCTAACCCCGGGACTAGCGGGGAACTCAGATACGCAGTATTTT.

The chain has TRBV27 and TRBJ1-6; D unresolved. Germline V gene data show CDR1 as MNHEY and CDR2 as SMNVEV (reference sequence). The CDR3 totals 13 residues. The V gene lost 0 bases and the J gene lost 7 bases, with 4 bases spanning the gap. In DNA form, the CDR3 reads TGTGCCAGCAGTTTATCGGAGAATTCACCCCTCCACTTT. This encodes CASSLSENSPLHF.

The chain employs TRBV30 and TRBJ2-5, with TRBD2 matching over 7 bases. Trimming took 1 base from V and 4 from J; bases not matched to a gene: 3. The germline V gene encodes CDR1 GTSNPN and CDR2 SVGIG (reference sequence). The CDR3 extends over 13 amino acids. DNA of the CDR3: TGTGCCTGGAGTGATCGGGGGGTAGAGACCCAGTACTTC. It is translated as CAWSDRGVETQYF.

This clone showed up just once. V is TRBV6-1 and J is TRBJ1-2; TRBD1 aligns across 8 bases. This CDR3 region has 15 residues. V gave up 2 bases and J gave up 8 bases; unmatched junction bases: 10. Germline CDR1 MNHNS, CDR2 SASEGT. The CDR3 DNA reads TGTGCCAGCAGTGAATTACTGGACAGGGTTCGGGGCTACACCTTC. Encoded protein: CASSELLDRVRGYTF.

This chain joins TRBV6-1 and TRBJ2-3; TRBD2 agrees at 10 bases. V shed 1 base, J shed 8 bases, and the junction held 12 bases outside the gene matches. This CDR3 region has 17 residues. Germline CDR1 is MNHNS and CDR2 is SASEGT. The CDR3 protein is CASSEGDSGGYVGTQYF. The CDR3 DNA sequence: TGTGCCAGCAGTGAAGGGGATAGCGGGGGGTACGTGGGTACGCAGTATTTT.

The gene calls are TRBV18 and TRBJ1-3; TRBD1 matches at 8 bases. Germline-derived CDR1 and CDR2 are KGHSH and LQKENI. CDR3 size: 15 residues. The V gene end was trimmed by 5 bases and the J gene end by 1 base; junction bases not matched to a gene: 4. In nucleotides, the CDR3 is TGTGCCAGCTCAGGCCAGGGGGCGTCTGGAAACACCATATATTTT. Amino acids: CASSGQGASGNTIYF.

The rearrangement links TRBV2 to TRBJ1-5, with a tentative D call TRBD1 (6 bases). V was trimmed by 7 bases and J by 1 base, leaving 14 bases between them. The CDR3 contains 15 residues. The germline V gene has CDR1 SNHLY and CDR2 FYNNEI. This CDR3 is CASMEDSLSNQPQHF. Written as DNA, the CDR3 is TGTGCCAGCATGGAGGACAGCTTGAGCAATCAGCCCCAGCATTTT.

The chain couples TRBV7-2 to TRBJ2-5; 7 nucleotides agree with TRBD2. V lost 2 bases and J lost 4; bases outside the gene matches: 7. CDR3 length: 15 amino acids. Germline V CDR1 and CDR2: SGHTA, FQGNSA. The CDR3 sequence: CASSLLAGRGETQYF. The CDR3 DNA is TGTGCCAGCAGCTTATTGGCTGGGAGGGGAGAGACCCAGTACTTC.

The genes are TRBV25-1 and TRBJ2-7; 10 bases line up with TRBD1. The V segment lost 5 bases and the J segment 3 bases; nucleotides outside the gene matches: 7. The germline V gene has CDR1 MGHDK and CDR2 SYGVNS. The CDR3 contains 15 residues. The CDR3 DNA follows: TGTGCCAGCAGTCCGCCGGGGGACAGGGGCTACGAGCAGTACTTC. Protein: CASSPPGDRGYEQYF.

The rearrangement links TRBV19 to TRBJ1-1, with a possible D match to TRBD1 (5 bases). Germline V gene sequence: CDR1 LNHDA, CDR2 SQIVND (reference sequence). There are 13 residues in the CDR3. Trimming removed 4 bases from V and 11 bases from J, with 17 bases in between. The CDR3 nucleotides are TGTGCCAGTAGTAACTGGGACTCGGTCGGGGCTTTCTTT. It encodes CASSNWDSVGAFF.

V is TRBV6-5 and J is TRBJ2-7; 7 bases agree with TRBD2. The germline V gene encodes CDR1 MNHEY and CDR2 SVGAGI. The junction had 6 bases not matched to a gene; V was cut back by 6 bases and J by 4 bases. This CDR3 is 13 amino acids long. CDR3 sequence (DNA): TGTGCCAGCAGCCCGGGGGGATTATACGAGCAGTACTTC. This codes for CASSPGGLYEQYF.

V is TRBV19 and J is TRBJ1-5; 9 bases align to TRBD1. CDR1 and CDR2 (germline): LNHDA, SQIVND (reference sequence). CDR3 length: 14 amino acids. The ends lost 5 bases at V and 5 bases at J; junction bases unmatched: 4. The CDR3 nucleotides read TGTGCCAGTAGTCTTACAGGGGGCGATCAGCCCCAGCATTTT. Translating it yields CASSLTGGDQPQHF.

This rearrangement joins TRBV11-3 to TRBJ2-7; D might be TRBD2 (5 bases). Deletions cut 5 bases from V and 1 base from J, with 12 bases between. This CDR3 is 14 amino acids long. Germline V gene data show CDR1 as SGHNT and CDR2 as YENEEA. CDR3 region: CASSETGSSYEQYF. CDR3 coding DNA: TGTGCCAGCAGCGAGACGGGGTCATCCTACGAGCAGTACTTC.

This clone has just one count. CDR3 region: CASSVGTGGELRSPLHF. The CDR3 bases are TGTGCCAGCAGCGTAGGAACAGGGGGCGAGTTACGGTCACCCCTCCACTTT. The chain uses TRBV9 and TRBJ1-6, with 9 bases that match TRBD1. Trimming took 0 bases from V and 10 from J; bases not matched to a gene: 11. The CDR3 is 17 amino acids. CDR1 and CDR2 (germline): SGDLS, YYNGEE.

This clone appeared once. The genes are TRBV27 and TRBJ2-7; 7 bases fit TRBD1. There are 13 residues in the CDR3. From germline, CDR1 is MNHEY and CDR2 SMNVEV (reference sequence). Trimming removed 6 bases from V and 6 bases from J; junction bases left unmatched: 8. The CDR3 protein is CASSLTGEREQYF. Written as DNA, the CDR3 is TGTGCCAGCAGCCTTACAGGGGAACGCGAGCAGTACTTC.

V usage is TRBV6-5 and J usage is TRBJ2-1; perhaps TRBD2 as D (6 bases). V shed 5 bases and J shed 6 bases, with 11 bases lying between them. The CDR3 contains 13 residues. CDR1 MNHEY and CDR2 SVGAGI come from the germline V gene. CDR3 in amino acids: CASSLRGVNEQFF. CDR3 DNA sequence: TGTGCCAGCAGTCTCCGCGGGGTCAATGAGCAGTTCTTC.

The chain couples TRBV18 to TRBJ2-1; 7 bases fit TRBD2. This CDR3 comprises 15 residues. V dropped 3 bases and J dropped 5; count of bases not matched to a gene: 7. The V gene's germline CDR1 is KGHSH and CDR2 LQKENI. In DNA, the CDR3 is TGTGCCAGCTCACCGGATCGGGGACTACACAATGAGCAGTTCTTC. Protein sequence: CASSPDRGLHNEQFF. Complete variable domain (other parts from reference TRBV18 and TRBJ2-1): NAGVMQNPRHLVRRRGQEARLRCSPMKGHSHVYWYRQLPEEGLKFMVYLQKENIIDESGMPKERFSAEFPKEGPSILRIQQVVRGDSAAYFCASSPDRGLHNEQFFGPGTRLTVL.

V usage is TRBV10-2 and J usage is TRBJ2-1; D perhaps matches TRBD1 (5 bases). Trimming shortened V by 4 bases and J by 6 bases, and 10 bases separated the two germline ends. Germline CDR1 reads WSHSY; CDR2 reads SAAADI. The CDR3 is made up of 13 amino acids. The CDR3 protein is CASSVGETNEQFF. As DNA, the CDR3 is TGCGCCAGCAGTGTAGGGGAAACCAATGAGCAGTTCTTC.